Listed below are T cell receptor beta chains from one sample, sequenced in a study of T cell responses to AZD1222 COVID-19 vaccine. Method: immunoSEQ multiplex PCR; TCRdb's copy keeps in-frame clones and lacks some. The table lists under 150,000 clones. Sequencing used peripheral blood. These receptor sequences come from an adult in good health. Each CDR3 is given with its conserved first and last residue. A D gene is named only where the DNA matches it firmly.

j_call	d_call	v_call	cdr3_nt	cdr3_aa
TRBJ2-2	NA	TRBV11-3	TGTGCCAGCAGCATGCGCACCGGGGAGCTGTTTTTT	CASSMRTGELFF
TRBJ1-2	TRBD1	TRBV10-3	TGTGCCATCAGTGAGTTGACAGGGGCCCCCTATGGCTACACCTTC	CAISELTGAPYGYTF
TRBJ1-4	TRBD1	TRBV5-1	TGCGCCAGCAGCTTGGGTCAGGGGGTGACTAATGAAAAACTGTTTTTT	CASSLGQGVTNEKLFF
TRBJ1-2	NA	TRBV20-1	TGCAGTGCCAGTGTATCAGGCAAACGGGAGAACTATGGCTACACCTTC	CSASVSGKRENYGYTF
TRBJ1-3	NA	TRBV6-1	TGTGCCAGCAGTGAAAGGGGGGGTAGGGGCAGCTTTACTGGAAACACCATATATTTT	CASSERGGRGSFTGNTIYF
TRBJ1-4	TRBD1	TRBV5-6	TGTGCCAGCAGCTTGGGCCTTTGGACAGGGGTCGAAAAACTGTTTTTT	CASSLGLWTGVEKLFF
TRBJ1-2	TRBD1	TRBV4-3	TGCGCCAGCAGCCAAGACTGGGGACAGGGGCACTATGGCTACACCTTC	CASSQDWGQGHYGYTF
TRBJ1-1	NA	TRBV28	TGTGCCAGCAGTCATACTCAAGGGAGGCTGAACACTGAAGCTTTCTTT	CASSHTQGRLNTEAFF
TRBJ1-2	NA	TRBV7-6	TGTGCCAGCAGCTTAGCTCCCGAGGGTGGCTCAGGCTATGGCTACACCTTC	CASSLAPEGGSGYGYTF
TRBJ2-5	NA	TRBV5-1	TGCGCCAGCAGCTTGGGTGTGGCTCAAGAGACCCAGTACTTC	CASSLGVAQETQYF
TRBJ2-1	NA	TRBV19	TGTGCCAGTAGTACGCAGGGGAGTGGACACAATGAGCAGTTCTTC	CASSTQGSGHNEQFF
TRBJ2-7	TRBD1	TRBV29-1	TGCAGCGTTGACCGAGGGACAGGAAACTACGAGCAGTACTTC	CSVDRGTGNYEQYF
TRBJ1-1	NA	TRBV12-2	TGTGCAAGTCGCCTGTACAGTTTATCGCACACTGAAGCTTTCTTT	CASRLYSLSHTEAFF
TRBJ2-5	NA	TRBV7-2	TGTGCCAGCAGCTTAGGGGCAGAAGAGACCCAGTACTTC	CASSLGAEETQYF
TRBJ1-1	NA	TRBV11-3	TGTGCCAGCAGCTTCGGAAAGGGAAAGGGGAACACTGAAGCTTTCTTT	CASSFGKGKGNTEAFF
TRBJ2-3	NA	TRBV27	TGTGCCAGCAGCCTTCCAGGGAGGCGTAGCACAGATACGCAGTATTTT	CASSLPGRRSTDTQYF
TRBJ2-1	TRBD2	TRBV7-3	TGTGCCAGCAGCACCGCGGGGGGCTCCTACAATGAGCAGTTCTTC	CASSTAGGSYNEQFF
TRBJ1-2	NA	TRBV7-8	TGTGCCAGCAGCTTAGCTATGGGGGACTATGGCTACACCTTC	CASSLAMGDYGYTF
TRBJ1-6	NA	TRBV19	TGTGCCAGTAGTATCGACAGTACCTATAATTCACCCCTCCACTTT	CASSIDSTYNSPLHF
TRBJ1-2	NA	TRBV4-2	TGTGCCAGCAGCCAAGAAGGGGGTCAGGGGCTTGGTGGCTACACCTTC	CASSQEGGQGLGGYTF
TRBJ1-3	TRBD1	TRBV6-5	TGTGCCAGCAGAGATTGGACAGGAGCTGGAAACACCATATATTTT	CASRDWTGAGNTIYF
TRBJ1-1	TRBD1	TRBV7-9	TGTGCCAGCAGCTTAGCCCGAAGCGCCCGGGACAGGGACAGTTTCTTT	CASSLARSARDRDSFF
TRBJ2-7	NA	TRBV11-2	TGTGCCAGCAGCTTAGTTGGGGCTGTGGGGGAGCAGTACTTC	CASSLVGAVGEQYF
TRBJ2-3	TRBD2	TRBV19	TGTGCCAGTAGTGTAGCGGGCCTCACAGATACGCAGTATTTT	CASSVAGLTDTQYF
TRBJ2-1	NA	TRBV6-2/TRBV6-3	TGTGCCAGCAGTTACTCTGGACTCCACTACAATGAGCAGTTCTTC	CASSYSGLHYNEQFF
TRBJ1-4	NA	TRBV30	TGTGCCTGGAGCCCCGAGGGGGGGTGGTCTAATGAAAAACTGTTTTTT	CAWSPEGGWSNEKLFF
TRBJ2-7	NA	TRBV7-8	TGTGCCAGCAGCTTAATGCGGACCGCGAGTAGCGAGTCCTACGAGCAGTACTTC	CASSLMRTASSESYEQYF
TRBJ1-1	NA	TRBV7-9	TGTGCCAGCAACCTCGAAGGGAACACTGAAGCTTTCTTT	CASNLEGNTEAFF